These 2 T cell receptor beta chains share one sample of origin, sequenced in a study of CD8 T cells in Susac syndrome. Reverse transcription of roughly 0.5 to 1 ug RNA was carried out with random hexamers. TCRdb re-called the immunoSEQ multiplex PCR reads with MiXCR, one entry per CDR3 protein. The table shows 77,000 or so distinct CDR3 sequences, with about 95% occurring only once. Sequenced: CD8+ T cells from PBMCs. These receptors were taken from a human donor with multiple sclerosis.

The J gene is TRBJ1-1, the V gene TRBV25-1; D gene uncertain. The CDR3 loop spans 13 amino acids. V lost 5 bases to trimming and J lost 1 base, with 8 bases between them. Germline values: CDR1 MGHDK, CDR2 SYGVNS. Here the CDR3 reads CASSIGQNTEAFF. In DNA form, the CDR3 reads TGTGCCAGCAGTATAGGGCAGAACACTGAAGCTTTCTTT. Drawing the rest from reference TRBV25-1 and TRBJ1-1, the complete variable domain is EADIYQTPRYLVIGTGKKITLECSQTMGHDKMYWYQQDPGMELHLIHYSYGVNSTEKGDLSSESTVSRIRTEHFPLTLESARPSHTSQYLCASSIGQNTEAFFGQGTRLTVV.

The CDR3 reads CASSWTGSTEAFF. CDR3 bases: TGTGCCAGCAGCTGGACAGGGTCGACTGAAGCTTTCTTT. V usage is TRBV7-2 and J usage is TRBJ1-1, with 8 bases that match TRBD1. The CDR3 has 13 residues. The ends lost 4 bases at V and 5 bases at J; junction bases unmatched: 3. Germline V gene lookup returns CDR1 SGHTA and CDR2 FQGNSA.